This is a list of T cell receptor beta chains from one sample in a study of blood T cell repertoires in COVID-19. Using immunoSEQ multiplex PCR, the repertoire was profiled, and TCRdb retains in-frame clones only, with some absent. The repertoire holds approximately 150,000 clones, approximately 80% seen once, with 12% to 15% in the top ten. The sample was PBMCs or T cells enriched from blood (not recorded which). The receptors shown here come from a man aged 45-60 years who had recovered from COVID-19. Each CDR3 is given with its conserved first and last residue. D genes are given only for firm matches. Size tells how often a clone was seen (once, few, many) or the class of an expanded clone, and some rows leave it out.

>TRBV7-3|TRBD1|TRBJ1-1|.
TGTGCCAGCAGCCCGACAGGGGGCCTGAACACTGAAGCTTTCTTT
CASSPTGGLNTEAFF
>TRBV5-1|.|TRBJ1-4|.
TGCGCCAGCAGCTTGGGAAGGGGAGGGGAAAAACTGTTTTTT
CASSLGRGGEKLFF
>TRBV28|.|TRBJ1-5|.
TGTGCCAGCAGCAACGAGCTTGGCAATCAGCCCCAGCATTTT
CASSNELGNQPQHF
>TRBV4-1|.|TRBJ1-5|.
TGCGCCAGCAGCATTCCCGGGACTGGGATCTGGCCCCAGCATTTT
CASSIPGTGIWPQHF
>TRBV6-1|.|TRBJ1-1|.
TGTGCCAGCAGTGACAGGGATGCGAACACTGAAGCTTTCTTT
CASSDRDANTEAFF
>TRBV11-3|.|TRBJ1-1|.
TGTGCCAGCAGCTCCACAAACGCGGGTGAAGCTTTCTTT
CASSSTNAGEAFF
>TRBV6-5|.|TRBJ1-1|.
TGTGCCAGCAGTACAGACAGAGCCCTGAACACTGAAGCTTTCTTT
CASSTDRALNTEAFF
>TRBV7-6|TRBD2|TRBJ2-1|.
TGTGCCAGCAGCTCAGTAGCGGGGGAATTGTACAATGAGCAGTTCTTC
CASSSVAGELYNEQFF
>TRBV9|.|TRBJ2-1|.
TGTGCCAGCACTCGGGAGGGGGCAAATGAGCAGTTCTTC
CASTREGANEQFF
>TRBV19|TRBD1|TRBJ2-3|.
TGTGCCAGTAGTAATACAGGGGGCATGGGAGATACGCAGTATTTT
CASSNTGGMGDTQYF
>TRBV12-5|TRBD1|TRBJ2-2|few
TGTGCTAGTGGTTCAGAGACAGGGACGAACACCGGGGAGCTGTTTTTT
CASGSETGTNTGELFF
>TRBV30|.|TRBJ1-3|.
TGTGCCTGGAGGGCAGGTAACACCATATATTTT
CAWRAGNTIYF
>TRBV7-9|TRBD2|TRBJ2-1|.
TGTGCCAGCAGCTCCCCGGGACTAGCGGGGGGGCCGGATGAGCAGTTCTTC
CASSSPGLAGGPDEQFF
>TRBV9|.|TRBJ1-2|.
TGTGCCAGCAGCGTAGAACACCACTATGGCTACACCTTC
CASSVEHHYGYTF
>TRBV7-2|.|TRBJ1-5|.
TGTGCCAGCAGCTTTACAGGGACTAGCAATCAGCCCCAGCATTTT
CASSFTGTSNQPQHF
>TRBV3-1/TRBV3-2|.|TRBJ2-7|.
TGTGCCAGCAGCCGACAAAACCACGAGCAGTACTTC
CASSRQNHEQYF
>TRBV28|TRBD1|TRBJ1-5|.
TGTGCCAGCAGTTTCCCCCTGACAGGGGGTCTAAATCAGCCCCAGCATTTT
CASSFPLTGGLNQPQHF
>TRBV3-1/TRBV3-2|.|TRBJ2-7|once
TGTGCCAGCAGCCGCCAACATACTAGGAGCGAGCAGTACTTC
CASSRQHTRSEQYF
>TRBV5-1|TRBD1|TRBJ2-7|.
TGCGCCAGCAGCCCAGAAACAGGGGTCCCCTACGAGCAGTACTTC
CASSPETGVPYEQYF
>TRBV7-9|.|TRBJ2-3|.
TGTGCCAGCAGCTTAACGGGGGGCCTCCATAAAGATACGCAGTATTTT
CASSLTGGLHKDTQYF
>TRBV28|.|TRBJ1-1|.
TGTGCCAGCAGTCTAATGAACACTGAAGCTTTCTTT
CASSLMNTEAFF
>TRBV30|.|TRBJ1-2|.
TGTGCCTGGAGTGTCCTGGGAGCCTACTATGGCTACACCTTC
CAWSVLGAYYGYTF
>TRBV19|.|TRBJ1-4|few
TGTGCCAGTAGTAACGATCAGGGGACTAATGAAAAACTGTTTTTT
CASSNDQGTNEKLFF
>TRBV12-3/TRBV12-4|TRBD1|TRBJ2-7|many
TGTGCCAGCAGAAGACAGGGGGCCTACGAGCAGTACTTC
CASRRQGAYEQYF
>TRBV12-3/TRBV12-4|.|TRBJ1-2|.
TGTGCCAGCAGTTCAGGAAGCTATGGCTACACCTTC
CASSSGSYGYTF
>TRBV3-1/TRBV3-2|.|TRBJ1-6|.
TGTGCCAGCAGCGAAAGGCAGGGTTCACCCCTCCACTTT
CASSERQGSPLHF
>TRBV11-3|TRBD2|TRBJ2-1|.
TGTGCCAGCAGCACGACTAGCGGGGGATCTTACAATGAGCAGTTCTTC
CASSTTSGGSYNEQFF
>TRBV30|.|TRBJ1-5|.
TGTGCCTGGAGTGTAAGAGCGAATCAGCCCCAGCATTTT
CAWSVRANQPQHF
>TRBV6-5|TRBD1|TRBJ2-7|.
TGTGCCAGCAGCGACCTGGGACAGGGTCAGCGGTACTTC
CASSDLGQGQRYF
>TRBV11-1|TRBD1|TRBJ1-2|.
TGTGCCAGCAGCCTCAACCGGGACAGGGCTTATGGCTACACCTTC
CASSLNRDRAYGYTF
>TRBV18|.|TRBJ1-3|.
TGTGCCAGCATACGGGGGGGATATCACTCTGGAAACACCATATATTTT
CASIRGGYHSGNTIYF
>TRBV2|TRBD1|TRBJ1-1|.
TGTGCCAGCAGTGTAGGGGCCCAGGGGGCTGTGTTGGCTTTCTTT
CASSVGAQGAVLAFF
>TRBV3-1/TRBV3-2|.|TRBJ1-5|.
TGTGCCAGCAGCCCTAATTCAGGGAACAATCAGCCCCAGCATTTT
CASSPNSGNNQPQHF
>TRBV9|.|TRBJ2-7|.
TGTGCCAGCAGCGTAGACGGGTATAGCGGCTACGAGCAGTACTTC
CASSVDGYSGYEQYF
>TRBV7-2|.|TRBJ1-4|.
TGTGCCAGCGGCTCTCGGCGGGGGGATGAAAAACTGTTTTTT
CASGSRRGDEKLFF
>TRBV3-1/TRBV3-2|TRBD2|TRBJ2-1|.
TGTGCCAGCAGCCGTAGCGGGGGGGCTCGTGAGCAGTTCTTC
CASSRSGGAREQFF
>TRBV6-4|.|TRBJ1-5|.
TGTGCCAGCAGTGAGGCCGTCAATCAGCCCCAGCATTTT
CASSEAVNQPQHF
>TRBV4-1|.|TRBJ1-5|.
TGCGCCAGCAGTCAAGGACAGCTCAATCAGCCCCAGCATTTT
CASSQGQLNQPQHF
>TRBV12-3/TRBV12-4|.|TRBJ1-3|.
TGTGCCAGCAGTTTTCAGGGTCGGAACACCATATATTTT
CASSFQGRNTIYF
>TRBV19|TRBD1|TRBJ1-5|.
TGTGCCAGTAGGCGGGACAGAAAAACCTATAGCAATCAGCCCCAGCATTTT
CASRRDRKTYSNQPQHF
>TRBV6-2/TRBV6-3|.|TRBJ2-7|.
TGTGCCAGCAGTTACCGACAGCGAGCTCCCTCCTACGAGCAGTACTTC
CASSYRQRAPSYEQYF
>TRBV19|.|TRBJ2-2|few
TGTGCCAGTAAACCACGACAGATCCAGTTTGGCACCGGGGAGCTGTTTTTT
CASKPRQIQFGTGELFF
>TRBV5-1|TRBD2|TRBJ2-4|.
TGCGCCAGCAGCTTGGGGACTAGCGGGGGAAACATTCAGTACTTC
CASSLGTSGGNIQYF
>TRBV12-5|TRBD2|TRBJ2-3|.
TGTGCTAGTGGCAGTAGCGGGGCTGATACGCAGTATTTT
CASGSSGADTQYF
>TRBV14|TRBD2|TRBJ2-7|.
TGTGCCAGCAGCCGCGACAGCGGGAGCTCCTACGAGCAGTACTTC
CASSRDSGSSYEQYF
>TRBV5-1|.|TRBJ1-2|.
TGCGCCAGCAGCTTGGATGGACAGCCGTTAGCTAACTATGGCTACACCTTC
CASSLDGQPLANYGYTF
>TRBV27|.|TRBJ1-2|.
TGTGCCAGCTCTAGGGGTCCTAACTATGGCTACACCTTC
CASSRGPNYGYTF
>TRBV7-4|.|TRBJ1-6|.
TGTGCCAGCAGCTTAGCATCGAGAACTAATAATTCACCCCTCCACTTT
CASSLASRTNNSPLHF
>TRBV5-1|.|TRBJ1-1|.
TGCGCCAGCAGTTTGCTAGTGAACACTGAAGCTTTCTTT
CASSLLVNTEAFF
>TRBV7-9|.|TRBJ2-1|.
TGTGCCAGCAGGCGGGACCGAGGGGCCTACAATGAGCAGTTCTTC
CASRRDRGAYNEQFF
>TRBV7-9|.|TRBJ1-2|.
TGTGCCAGCAGCTTACAGTTATCTAACTATGGCTACACCTTC
CASSLQLSNYGYTF
>TRBV24-1|TRBD1|TRBJ2-5|.
TGTGCCACCAGCCGGGACAGGGTGATCGAGACCCAGTACTTC
CATSRDRVIETQYF
>TRBV3-1/TRBV3-2|TRBD1|TRBJ1-6|.
TGTGCCAGCAGCCAAAGAGGACAGGGGGGAAATTCACCCCTCCACTTT
CASSQRGQGGNSPLHF
>TRBV4-1|TRBD1|TRBJ2-4|.
TGCGCCAGCAGCCAAGACCGGGGTCGACAGGGCCTAGCCAAAAACATTCAGTACTTC
CASSQDRGRQGLAKNIQYF
>TRBV10-2|TRBD2|TRBJ2-5|.
TGCGCCAGCAGTGACAGAGTAGCGGGGTCTGGAGAGACCCAGTACTTC
CASSDRVAGSGETQYF
>TRBV3-1/TRBV3-2|.|TRBJ1-1|.
TGTGCCAGCAGCCATGGGGACTTGAACACTGAAGCTTTCTTT
CASSHGDLNTEAFF
>TRBV11-3|.|TRBJ2-7|.
TGTGCCAGCAGCTTAGACAGTACATTCAACTACGAGCAGTACTTC
CASSLDSTFNYEQYF
>TRBV5-1|TRBD1|TRBJ1-4|once
TGCGCCAGCAGCCCAGGACAGGAGCAGGGTGTTCGGTTTTTT
CASSPGQEQGVRFF